This is a list of T cell receptor beta chains from one sample in a study of T-cell reconstitution after alpha-beta-depleted transplantation in children. TCRdb re-analysed the PCR reads in MiXCR, keeping a single row per CDR3 protein. The table lists fewer than 550,000 distinct CDR3 sequences, around 10% of them singletons. Sequenced here: PBMCs, mostly from graft donor cells, sampled 180 days after TCRalphabeta/CD19-depleted stem cell transplant. Every receptor here comes from a female patient between 2 and 15 years old who had a stem cell transplant for aplastic anemia, so the T cells may come from the graft donor. Both conserved end residues are part of each CDR3. The D gene is left open where the match is weak. Expanded clones are given a class, and other clones once, few, many or no size at all.

TRBD2	NA	TRBV5-8	TRBJ2-6	TGTGCCAGCAGCTTCGCCGGCTCAAATAAAGGACTAGCGGGAACTTCTGGGGCCAACGTCCTGACTTTC	CASSFAGSNKGLAGTSGANVLTF
NA	NA	TRBV7-9	TRBJ2-1	TGTGCCAGCATCCCAAGGGCGGGAAGCTCCTACAATGAGCAGTTCTTC	CASIPRAGSSYNEQFF
TRBD1	NA	TRBV20-1	TRBJ1-1	TGCAGTGCTTCCGGACAGGCCGACACTGAAGCTTTCTTT	CSASGQADTEAFF
NA	few	TRBV20-1	TRBJ1-1	TGCAGTGCTAGTTTAGGGCCTGAAGCTTTCTTT	CSASLGPEAFF
TRBD1	few	TRBV24-1	TRBJ1-1	TGTGCCACCAGTGATTCGAAGAAGGCCGGGACAGGGAACACTGAAGCTTTCTTT	CATSDSKKAGTGNTEAFF
NA	NA	TRBV7-2	TRBJ1-1	TGTGCCAGCAGCTTAATCCTGTCGACGAGGAGGACTGAAGCTTTCTTT	CASSLILSTRRTEAFF
NA	few	TRBV27	TRBJ2-1	TGTGCCAGCAGTCAAGTGGCGGTCGGAGAGCATTTCTTC	CASSQVAVGEHFF
TRBD2	many	TRBV28	TRBJ2-1	TGTGCCAGCAAACTAGCGGGGGGGGCCTACAATGAGCAGTTCTTC	CASKLAGGAYNEQFF
NA	NA	TRBV27	TRBJ2-7	TGTGCCAGCATCGACCGGGACCTGCACGAGCAGTACTTC	CASIDRDLHEQYF
NA	few	TRBV10-3	TRBJ2-1	TGTGCCATCAGTGAAAACTCAGCCGATGAGCAGTTCTTC	CAISENSADEQFF
TRBD2	NA	TRBV7-2	TRBJ2-7	TGTGCCAGCAGCCGGGGGGGACTAGTGAACGAGCAGTACTTC	CASSRGGLVNEQYF
NA	few	TRBV12-3/TRBV12-4	TRBJ1-1	TGTGCCAGCAGTTTGACAATCTTCCGTGGGGACACTGAAGCTTTCTTT	CASSLTIFRGDTEAFF
NA	many	TRBV7-2	TRBJ1-1	TGTGCCAGCAGCTTAGAAGGCAGTGGGGGCACTGAAGCTTTCTTT	CASSLEGSGGTEAFF
NA	many	TRBV25-1	TRBJ2-3	TGTGCCAGCAGTGATTTTGATACGCAGTATTTT	CASSDFDTQYF
NA	NA	TRBV20-1	TRBJ1-1	TGCAGTGCTATCAGGGAGGTGAACACTGAAGCTTTCTTT	CSAIREVNTEAFF
NA	few	TRBV6-5	TRBJ2-1	TGTGCCAGCAGTTACTCGTATGAGCGGGCCTCCTACAATGAGCAGTTCTTC	CASSYSYERASYNEQFF
NA	many	TRBV15	TRBJ2-1	TGTGCCACCAGCAGAGACACTAGTCCCGGGGGCCATGAGCAGTTCTTC	CATSRDTSPGGHEQFF
TRBD2	few	TRBV6-5	TRBJ2-7	TGTGCCAGCAGTTACCGAGCGGGAGGATCCTACGAGCAGTACTTC	CASSYRAGGSYEQYF
TRBD1	NA	TRBV9	TRBJ1-5	TGTGCCAGCAGCCCCGAGACAGGGAATGGTCAGCCCCAGCATTTT	CASSPETGNGQPQHF
TRBD2	few	TRBV7-2	TRBJ2-1	TGTGCCAGCAGCTCGGAAGGGGCGGGAGGGCGATACAATGAGCAGTTCTTC	CASSSEGAGGRYNEQFF
TRBD2	many	TRBV20-1	TRBJ2-3	TGCAGTGCTAGAGTACTAGCGGGTCTCACAGATACGCAGTATTTT	CSARVLAGLTDTQYF
TRBD1	many	TRBV29-1	TRBJ2-1	TGCAGCGTTGCGGGACAGGGTCACAATGAGCAGTTCTTC	CSVAGQGHNEQFF
TRBD2	NA	TRBV18	TRBJ2-1	TGTGCCAGCTCACCATTCCAGCGGGAGAACTACAATGAGCAGTTCTTC	CASSPFQRENYNEQFF
NA	few	TRBV29-1	TRBJ2-1	TGCAGCGTGATTTCGGGGACGGCCCGTCGGGTTGAGCAGTTCTTC	CSVISGTARRVEQFF
TRBD1	NA	TRBV2	TRBJ2-1	TGTGCCAGCAGCGACCCCGGGACAGGGTTGGCTGAGCAGTTCTTC	CASSDPGTGLAEQFF
NA	NA	TRBV7-9	TRBJ2-1	TGTGCCAGCACCAAAGAAGGGGACTTCTACAATGAGCAGTTCTTC	CASTKEGDFYNEQFF
NA	NA	TRBV5-1	TRBJ2-4	TGCGCCAGCAGCTCCCCCGGTGCCTTAGGGGACATTCAGTACTTC	CASSSPGALGDIQYF
NA	few	TRBV28	TRBJ1-3	TGTGCCAGCAGTTTCCGGCGTTCTGGAAACACCATATATTTT	CASSFRRSGNTIYF
TRBD1	NA	TRBV11-2	TRBJ1-2	TGTGCCAGCCTCCCCCTAGACAGGGGGAATGGCTACACCTTC	CASLPLDRGNGYTF
NA	few	TRBV6-1	TRBJ2-1	TGTGCCAGCAGTGACAGACCCAGCGGTGCCGATGAGCAGTTCTTC	CASSDRPSGADEQFF
TRBD2	few	TRBV4-3	TRBJ2-3	TGCGCCAGCAGCTCCCGGACTAGCGGGAGACCAGATACGCAGTATTTT	CASSSRTSGRPDTQYF
NA	few	TRBV18	TRBJ2-7	TGTGCCAGCTCACCTAATCTCGACAGCTACGAGCAGTACTTC	CASSPNLDSYEQYF
NA	many	TRBV29-1	TRBJ2-7	TGCAGCGTTACAAGGGGATACGAGCAGTACTTC	CSVTRGYEQYF
NA	few	TRBV29-1	TRBJ2-5	TGCAGCGGAACAAACACGTTATTCCCCCAAGAGACCCAGTACTTC	CSGTNTLFPQETQYF
TRBD2	many	TRBV20-1	TRBJ2-5	TGCAGTGCTCCCCACCGGGGGGGAGAGACCCAGTACTTC	CSAPHRGGETQYF